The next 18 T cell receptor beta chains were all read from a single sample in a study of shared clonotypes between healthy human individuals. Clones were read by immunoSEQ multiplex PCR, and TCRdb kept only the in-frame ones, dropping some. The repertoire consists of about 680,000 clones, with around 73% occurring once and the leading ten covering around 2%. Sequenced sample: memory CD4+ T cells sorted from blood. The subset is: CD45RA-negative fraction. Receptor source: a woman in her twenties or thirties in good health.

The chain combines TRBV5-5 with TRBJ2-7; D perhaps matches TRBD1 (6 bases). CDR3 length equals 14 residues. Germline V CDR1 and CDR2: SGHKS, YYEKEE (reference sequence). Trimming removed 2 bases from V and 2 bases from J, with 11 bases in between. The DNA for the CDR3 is TGTGCCAGCAGCTTCTCAGGGGAAGCCTACGAGCAGTACTTC. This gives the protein CASSFSGEAYEQYF.

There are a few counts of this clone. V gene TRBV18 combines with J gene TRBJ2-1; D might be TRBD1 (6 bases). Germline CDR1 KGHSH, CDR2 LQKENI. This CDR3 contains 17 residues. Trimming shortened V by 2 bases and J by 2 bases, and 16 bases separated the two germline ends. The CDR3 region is CASSPELRDTTYNEQFF. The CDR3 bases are TGTGCCAGCTCACCAGAACTCCGGGACACGACCTACAATGAGCAGTTCTTC. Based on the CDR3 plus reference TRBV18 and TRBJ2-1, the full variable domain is NAGVMQNPRHLVRRRGQEARLRCSPMKGHSHVYWYRQLPEEGLKFMVYLQKENIIDESGMPKERFSAEFPKEGPSILRIQQVVRGDSAAYFCASSPELRDTTYNEQFFGPGTRLTVL.

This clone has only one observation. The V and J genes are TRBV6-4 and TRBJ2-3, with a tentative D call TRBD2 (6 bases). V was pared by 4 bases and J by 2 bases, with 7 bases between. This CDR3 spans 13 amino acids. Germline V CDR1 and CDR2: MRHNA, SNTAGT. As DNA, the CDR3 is TGTGCCAGCAGTGGGACTAACACAGATACGCAGTATTTT. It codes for CASSGTNTDTQYF.

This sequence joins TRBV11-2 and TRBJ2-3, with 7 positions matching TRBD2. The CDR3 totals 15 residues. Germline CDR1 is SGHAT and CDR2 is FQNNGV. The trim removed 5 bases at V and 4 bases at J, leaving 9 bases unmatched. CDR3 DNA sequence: TGTGCCAGCAGCGAAGCCCCGGGGGGTTCAGATACGCAGTATTTT. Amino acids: CASSEAPGGSDTQYF.

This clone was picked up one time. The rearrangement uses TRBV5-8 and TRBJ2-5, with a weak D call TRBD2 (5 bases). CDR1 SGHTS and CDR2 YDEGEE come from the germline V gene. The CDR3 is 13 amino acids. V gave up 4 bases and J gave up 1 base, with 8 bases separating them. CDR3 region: CASSDYSQETQYF. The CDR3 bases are TGTGCCAGCAGCGACTATTCCCAAGAGACCCAGTACTTC.

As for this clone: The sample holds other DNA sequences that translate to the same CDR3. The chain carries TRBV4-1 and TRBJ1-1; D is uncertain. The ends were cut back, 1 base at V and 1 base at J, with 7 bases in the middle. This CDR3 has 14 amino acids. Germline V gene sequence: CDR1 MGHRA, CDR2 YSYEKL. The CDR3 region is CASSQVGRNTEAFF. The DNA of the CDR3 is TGCGCCAGCAGCCAAGTGGGCAGGAACACTGAAGCTTTCTTT.

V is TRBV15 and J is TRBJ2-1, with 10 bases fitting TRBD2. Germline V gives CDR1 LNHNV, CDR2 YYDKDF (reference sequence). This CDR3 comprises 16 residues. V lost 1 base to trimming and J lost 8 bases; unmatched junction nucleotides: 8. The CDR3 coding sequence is TGTGCCACCAGCAGAGTCCAAAGACTAGCGGGCGATGAGCAGTTCTTC. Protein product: CATSRVQRLAGDEQFF.

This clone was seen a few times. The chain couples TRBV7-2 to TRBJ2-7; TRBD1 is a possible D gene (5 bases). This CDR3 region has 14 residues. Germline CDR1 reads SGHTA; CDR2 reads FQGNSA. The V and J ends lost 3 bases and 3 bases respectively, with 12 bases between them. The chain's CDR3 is CASSLGRDYYEQYF. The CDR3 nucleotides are TGTGCCAGCAGCTTGGGCAGGGATTACTACGAGCAGTACTTC.

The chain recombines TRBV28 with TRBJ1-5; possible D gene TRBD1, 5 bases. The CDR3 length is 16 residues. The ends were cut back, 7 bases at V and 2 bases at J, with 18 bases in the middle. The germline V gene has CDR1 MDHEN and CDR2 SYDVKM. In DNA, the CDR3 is TGTGCCAGCACGGACGCTCAGGCGGGGGGCAATCAGCCCCAGCATTTT. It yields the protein CASTDAQAGGNQPQHF.

This chain's CDR3 is CASSPDSGSYEQYF. The CDR3 coding sequence is TGTGCCAGCAGCCCGGACAGCGGCTCCTACGAGCAGTACTTC. The chain recombines TRBV6-4 with TRBJ2-7, with a weak D call TRBD1 (6 bases). CDR3 length: 14 amino acids. V dropped 6 bases and J dropped 0 bases, with 12 bases sitting between them. The germline gives CDR1 MRHNA, CDR2 SNTAGT.

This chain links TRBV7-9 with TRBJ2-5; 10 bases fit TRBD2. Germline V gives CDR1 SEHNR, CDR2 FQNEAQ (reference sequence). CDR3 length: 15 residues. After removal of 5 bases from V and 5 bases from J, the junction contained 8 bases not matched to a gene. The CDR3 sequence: CASSQTSGIYETQYF. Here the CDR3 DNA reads TGTGCCAGCAGCCAAACTAGCGGGATATATGAGACCCAGTACTTC.

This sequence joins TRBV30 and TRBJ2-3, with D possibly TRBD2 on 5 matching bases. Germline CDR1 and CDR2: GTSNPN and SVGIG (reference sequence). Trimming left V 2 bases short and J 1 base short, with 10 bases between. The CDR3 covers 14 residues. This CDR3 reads CAWSRERGTDTQYF. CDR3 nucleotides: TGTGCCTGGAGTAGGGAGAGGGGCACAGATACGCAGTATTTT.

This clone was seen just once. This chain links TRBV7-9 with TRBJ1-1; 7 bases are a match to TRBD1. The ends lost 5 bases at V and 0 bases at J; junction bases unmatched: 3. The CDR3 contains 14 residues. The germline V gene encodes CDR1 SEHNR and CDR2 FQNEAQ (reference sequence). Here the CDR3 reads CASSTQGMNTEAFF. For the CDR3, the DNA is TGTGCCAGCAGCACACAGGGGATGAACACTGAAGCTTTCTTT.

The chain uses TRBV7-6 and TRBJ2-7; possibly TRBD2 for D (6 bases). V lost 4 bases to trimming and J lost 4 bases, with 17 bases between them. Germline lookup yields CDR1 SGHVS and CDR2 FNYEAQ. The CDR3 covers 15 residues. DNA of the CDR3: TGTGCCAGCAGCTCCTCCCCGGGACTCGGGTACGAGCAGTACTTC. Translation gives CASSSSPGLGYEQYF.

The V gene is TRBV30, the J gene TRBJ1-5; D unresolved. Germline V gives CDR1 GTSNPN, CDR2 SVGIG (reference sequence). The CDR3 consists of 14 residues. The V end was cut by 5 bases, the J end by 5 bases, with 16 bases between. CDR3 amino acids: CAWAATDGYQPQHF. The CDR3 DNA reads TGTGCCTGGGCCGCAACAGACGGTTATCAGCCCCAGCATTTT. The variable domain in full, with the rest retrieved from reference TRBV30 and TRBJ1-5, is SQTIHQWPATLVQPVGSPLSLECTVEGTSNPNLYWYRQAAGRGLQLLFYSVGIGQISSEVPQNLSASRPQDRQFILSSKKLLLSDSGFYLCAWAATDGYQPQHFGDGTRLSIL.

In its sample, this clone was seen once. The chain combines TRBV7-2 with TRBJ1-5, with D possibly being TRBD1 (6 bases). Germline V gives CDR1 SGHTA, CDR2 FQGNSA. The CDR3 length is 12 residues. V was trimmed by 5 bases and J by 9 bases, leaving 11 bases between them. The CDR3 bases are TGTGCCAGCAGCGATCAGGGGAGGCCCCAGCATTTT. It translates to CASSDQGRPQHF.

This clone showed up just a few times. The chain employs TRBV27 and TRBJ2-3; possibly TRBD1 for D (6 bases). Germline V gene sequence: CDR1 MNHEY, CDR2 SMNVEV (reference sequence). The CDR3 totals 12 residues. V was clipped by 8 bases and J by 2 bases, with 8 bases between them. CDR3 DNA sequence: TGTGCCAGCTACAGGGACACAGATACGCAGTATTTT. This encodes CASYRDTDTQYF.

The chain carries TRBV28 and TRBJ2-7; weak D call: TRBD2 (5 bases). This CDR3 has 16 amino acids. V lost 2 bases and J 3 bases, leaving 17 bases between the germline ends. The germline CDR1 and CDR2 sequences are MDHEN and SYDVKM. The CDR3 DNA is TGTGCCAGCAGTTTAAGGACTCAACGAGGGATCTACGAGCAGTACTTC. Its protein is CASSLRTQRGIYEQYF.